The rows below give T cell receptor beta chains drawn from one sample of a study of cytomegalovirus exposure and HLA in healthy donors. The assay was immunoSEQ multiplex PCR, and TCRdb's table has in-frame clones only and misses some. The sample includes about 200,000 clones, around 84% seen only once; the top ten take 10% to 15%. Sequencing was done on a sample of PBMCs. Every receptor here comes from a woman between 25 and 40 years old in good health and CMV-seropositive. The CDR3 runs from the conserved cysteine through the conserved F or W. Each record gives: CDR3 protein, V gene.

CDR3 protein: CSVEDRRGPYGYTF
V gene: TRBV29-1

CDR3 protein: CASSPRGQAVETQYF
V gene: TRBV7-9

CDR3 protein: CASSSPGQGYEQFF
V gene: TRBV7-8

CDR3 protein: CASSPTGTANFYSNQPQHF
V gene: TRBV18

CDR3 protein: CSVEGVEEGDSYNEQFF
V gene: TRBV29-1

CDR3 protein: CASSFHRTGRTDTQYF
V gene: TRBV6-5

CDR3 protein: CAWSALSSGETQYF
V gene: TRBV30

CDR3 protein: CASSFGTGGTDTQYF
V gene: TRBV7-8

CDR3 protein: CASRLAGVNNEQFF
V gene: TRBV27

CDR3 protein: CASSYTLSSSYNEQFF
V gene: TRBV6-5

CDR3 protein: CASKGQVGSGNTIYF
V gene: TRBV28

CDR3 protein: CASSYIPLGATEAFF
V gene: TRBV6-5

CDR3 protein: CASGRDREQETQYF
V gene: TRBV2

CDR3 protein: CASSFKETQYF
V gene: TRBV13

CDR3 protein: CASSMLAGVSPYEQYF
V gene: TRBV5-6

CDR3 protein: CASSLASGRIGEQYF
V gene: TRBV5-1

CDR3 protein: CASSFLVQPQHF
V gene: TRBV19

CDR3 protein: CASSSRTGYNEQFF
V gene: TRBV5-1

CDR3 protein: CASSQDRPAYNEQFF
V gene: TRBV5-1

CDR3 protein: CASSLEGRGIPNTDTQYF
V gene: TRBV5-1

CDR3 protein: CASRSGTGGTGELFF
V gene: TRBV19

CDR3 protein: CAGGEDNQPQHF
V gene: TRBV6-1

CDR3 protein: CASNTDRANQPQHF
V gene: TRBV2

CDR3 protein: CSVGADAPNQPQHF
V gene: TRBV29-1

CDR3 protein: CASSQAATGQSNQPQHF
V gene: TRBV4-1

CDR3 protein: CATSSIPGTSVGEQYF
V gene: TRBV15

CDR3 protein: CASSYLSLLGTGELFF
V gene: TRBV7-8

CDR3 protein: CASSLAGSTTDTQYF
V gene: TRBV7-8

CDR3 protein: CASSVNEQFF
V gene: TRBV6-1

CDR3 protein: CASSLFSQGRRNEQFF
V gene: TRBV7-9

CDR3 protein: CASSFAGTEAFF
V gene: TRBV5-6

CDR3 protein: CATSPRTSGRAAYNEQFF
V gene: TRBV15

CDR3 protein: CASSFRDSNHGYTF
V gene: TRBV7-9

CDR3 protein: CSVEREGLVDTQYF
V gene: TRBV29-1

CDR3 protein: CASSFLGQGLTGELLF
V gene: TRBV5-1

CDR3 protein: CASSLAGVRTDTQYF
V gene: TRBV5-1

CDR3 protein: CASSPSQGAANYGYTF
V gene: TRBV6-6

CDR3 protein: CASSPRPKGAYEQYF
V gene: TRBV5-4

CDR3 protein: CASSGTGQYEQYF
V gene: TRBV19

CDR3 protein: CASSLAGGNENNEQFF
V gene: TRBV5-4

CDR3 protein: CASSPPGGGYGYTF
V gene: TRBV18

CDR3 protein: CATTQGPTSYNEQFF
V gene: TRBV19

CDR3 protein: CASSPPAGIGGYTF
V gene: TRBV27

CDR3 protein: CASSLPQREGQYF
V gene: TRBV28

CDR3 protein: CASSLWTSGSNEQYF
V gene: TRBV28

CDR3 protein: CASSFKPEGNTIYF
V gene: TRBV6-6

CDR3 protein: CASSWAGGPYEQYF
V gene: TRBV19

CDR3 protein: CASSRDREGEQYF
V gene: TRBV5-1

CDR3 protein: CASSPLATGGGGQPQHF
V gene: TRBV18

CDR3 protein: CSALGLAGRTDTQYF
V gene: TRBV29-1

CDR3 protein: CASSLGGSGNEQFF
V gene: TRBV18

CDR3 protein: CASSLEGQVDYGYTF
V gene: TRBV5-1

CDR3 protein: CATSRGIRGSYNEQFF
V gene: TRBV15

CDR3 protein: CASSKMPGITSYEQYF
V gene: TRBV7-2

CDR3 protein: CASSLAVLGSDEQFF
V gene: TRBV11-2